This is a list of T cell receptor beta chains from one sample in a study of post-analysis software for immune sequencing data. TCRdb re-called the PCR reads with MiXCR, one entry per CDR3 protein. The sample contains under 650,000 distinct CDR3 sequences, roughly two fifths of which appear only once. The sequencing input was blood. Receptors were obtained from a girl between 10 and 17 years old with multiple sclerosis. CDR3s include the opening cysteine and the closing phenylalanine or tryptophan. A D gene is named only where the DNA matches it firmly. The listing skips clone size in some rows; elsewhere it reads once, few, many or a size class.

few	-	TRBV29-1	TRBJ1-2	TGCAGCGTTGAAGAAGGACAATCAGACAGCCCGAGGTATGGCTACACCTTC	CSVEEGQSDSPRYGYTF
few	TRBD2	TRBV7-9	TRBJ2-5	TGTGCCAGCAGCGCCTTAGGCGGGAGGGTGAGCTACCAAGAGACCCAGTACTTC	CASSALGGRVSYQETQYF
-	-	TRBV7-7	TRBJ2-1	TGTGCTAGCAGCCCGCAGCCCGGGATGTCTCTGAGCTCCTACAATGAGCAGTTCTTC	CASSPQPGMSLSSYNEQFF
few	-	TRBV10-3	TRBJ2-1	TGTGCCATCAGTGGGTCGTTTCAGAAGGCGACCAATGAGCAGTTCTTC	CAISGSFQKATNEQFF
-	-	TRBV25-1	TRBJ2-5	TGTGCCAGCAGTGAGTCAACGGAAGAGACCCAGTACTTC	CASSESTEETQYF
-	-	TRBV6-1	TRBJ2-4	TGTGCCAGCATGGGACATCTAGCCAAAAACATTCAGTACTTC	CASMGHLAKNIQYF
-	-	TRBV9	TRBJ2-7	TGTGCCAGCAGCGTCAGACCCGTTAGCTACGAGCAGTACTTC	CASSVRPVSYEQYF
few	TRBD1	TRBV6-5	TRBJ2-4	TGTGCCAGCAGTCTACAGGGGATTGAAAAGAACATTCAGTACTTC	CASSLQGIEKNIQYF
-	-	TRBV7-9	TRBJ2-7	TGTGCCAGCAGCTTAGGGTCGAGCGCCTATGAGCAGTACTTC	CASSLGSSAYEQYF
-	TRBD2	TRBV5-1	TRBJ2-1	TGCGCCAGCAGACCGGGACTAGCGGGAGTCGGGCAGTTCTTC	CASRPGLAGVGQFF
-	TRBD2	TRBV12-3/TRBV12-4	TRBJ2-7	TGTGCCAGCCGGCTGGGGAGCGGGAGTAACGAGCAGTACTTC	CASRLGSGSNEQYF
-	TRBD2	TRBV29-1	TRBJ2-3	TGCAGCACAGAAGGCGGGCTAGCGGGATCAGATACGCAGTATTTT	CSTEGGLAGSDTQYF
-	-	TRBV12-3/TRBV12-4	TRBJ1-2	TGTGCCAGCTCCAGGGACGCAATTAACTATGGCTACACCTTC	CASSRDAINYGYTF
-	TRBD1	TRBV10-3	TRBJ1-1	TGTGCCATCAGCCCGACAGGGCCCGCTGAAGCTTTCTTT	CAISPTGPAEAFF
few	-	TRBV29-1	TRBJ2-1	TGCAGCGTTGATCCCCGGGACAATGAGCAGTTCTTC	CSVDPRDNEQFF
-	-	TRBV11-3	TRBJ2-6	TGTGCCAGCAGCTTAGGCACGTACTCTGGGGCCAACGTCCTGACTTTC	CASSLGTYSGANVLTF
-	-	TRBV19	TRBJ2-7	TGTGCCAGTAGTATAGATGGGGGCCGTCGCTCCTACGAGCAGTACTTC	CASSIDGGRRSYEQYF
few	TRBD1	TRBV6-5	TRBJ1-2	TGTGCCAGCACCACAGGGGTTTCTAACTATGGCTACACCTTC	CASTTGVSNYGYTF
-	TRBD1	TRBV12-3/TRBV12-4	TRBJ2-7	TGTGCCAGCAGTTACTTCGGGACAGGGGGCGACGAGCAGTACTTC	CASSYFGTGGDEQYF
-	-	TRBV3-1	TRBJ2-5	TGTGCCAGCAGCCAAGATCCGACTACCAGGCAGACCCAGTACTTC	CASSQDPTTRQTQYF
-	-	TRBV20-1	TRBJ2-7	TGCAGTGCTAGGATTCTAGGTCTCTACGAGCAGTACTTC	CSARILGLYEQYF
-	-	TRBV29-1	TRBJ2-1	TGCAGCGTTGGGGCTACCCAGAGCTCCTACAATGAGCAGTTCTTC	CSVGATQSSYNEQFF
-	TRBD1	TRBV20-1	TRBJ1-2	TGCAGTGCTAGAACTTCCGGGACAGGCTATGGCTACACCTTC	CSARTSGTGYGYTF
-	-	TRBV25-1	TRBJ2-1	TGTGCCAGCAGTGAATTCTCTAATGAGCAGTTCTTC	CASSEFSNEQFF
-	-	TRBV15	TRBJ2-1	TGTGCCACCAGCAGCGAGGCTAGTCAGCGAGGTTACAATGAGCAGTTCTTC	CATSSEASQRGYNEQFF
-	-	TRBV7-8	TRBJ2-2	TGTGCCAGCAGCCTACGAGTGGGCGGGAACACCGGGGAGCTGTTTTTT	CASSLRVGGNTGELFF
-	TRBD2	TRBV5-1	TRBJ2-7	TGCGCCAGCAGCTTGGGCCCTAGCGGGGATTCCTACGAGCAGTACTTC	CASSLGPSGDSYEQYF
-	TRBD2	TRBV7-2	TRBJ2-3	TGTGCCAGCAGCTCCCGAGCGGGGGGATTCACAGATACGCAGTATTTT	CASSSRAGGFTDTQYF
-	TRBD1	TRBV4-2	TRBJ2-5	TGTGCCAGCAGCCAAGATGCGGGTCGAGGGGGCGAAGAGACCCAGTACTTC	CASSQDAGRGGEETQYF
-	-	TRBV12-3/TRBV12-4	TRBJ2-1	TGTGCCAGCAGTTTAGCATGGGACTGGGACAATGAGCAGTTCTTC	CASSLAWDWDNEQFF
few	-	TRBV3-1	TRBJ2-7	TGTGCCAGCAGCCACGACGGGAAGGGCGAGCAGTACTTC	CASSHDGKGEQYF
-	TRBD2	TRBV7-8	TRBJ2-1	TGTGCCAGCAGTTCCTGGGGGACTAGCGAATACAATGAGCAGTTCTTC	CASSSWGTSEYNEQFF
-	-	TRBV7-3	TRBJ2-1	TGTGCCAGCAGCTTAGTAAGGCACAATGAGCAGTTCTTC	CASSLVRHNEQFF
-	-	TRBV7-9	TRBJ1-2	TGTGCCAGCAGCCCGGCGGTAGGCTCAGTTGGCTACACCTTC	CASSPAVGSVGYTF
once	-	TRBV6-6	TRBJ2-7	TGTGCCAGCAGTTGGGAGATACCCACCTACGAGCAGTACTTC	CASSWEIPTYEQYF
-	-	TRBV5-1	TRBJ2-5	TGCGCCAGCAGGGCATCACGGGACGAGACCCAGTACTTC	CASRASRDETQYF
-	TRBD2	TRBV12-3/TRBV12-4	TRBJ2-1	TGTGCCAGCAGTTTTAGCGGGGGGCGATACAATGAGCAGTTCTTC	CASSFSGGRYNEQFF
-	-	TRBV30	TRBJ1-2	TGTGCCTGGAGTGTACGGAGCACCTACACCTTC	CAWSVRSTYTF
-	-	TRBV28	TRBJ1-2	TGTGCCAGCACATCAGGGGCGCGACCCCATGGCTACACCTTC	CASTSGARPHGYTF
-	-	TRBV3-1	TRBJ2-1	TGTGCCAGCAGCCCCTCACTTCGGGAGTTCAATGAGCAGTTCTTC	CASSPSLREFNEQFF
few	TRBD1	TRBV12-3/TRBV12-4	TRBJ2-5	TGTGCCAGCAGTTCGACAGGGTATGGAGAGACCCAGTACTTC	CASSSTGYGETQYF
-	-	TRBV7-7	TRBJ2-3	TGTGCTAGCAGCTTAACACAGGACACCTCCACAGATACGCAGTATTTT	CASSLTQDTSTDTQYF
-	TRBD1	TRBV5-5	TRBJ1-5	TGTGCCAGCAGACTCGGGACAGGGTGGCCCCAGCATTTT	CASRLGTGWPQHF
-	TRBD1	TRBV7-8	TRBJ2-5	TGTGCCAGCAGCCCACAGGGGTTCCAAGAGACCCAGTACTTC	CASSPQGFQETQYF
-	-	TRBV27	TRBJ2-5	TGTGCCAGCAGTCGAGCCGGGACACCGAAAGAGACCCAGTACTTC	CASSRAGTPKETQYF
few	-	TRBV3-1	TRBJ2-1	TGTGCCAGCAGCCAAGATAGAGGCAGGATTAATGAGCAGTTCTTC	CASSQDRGRINEQFF
once	-	TRBV5-4	TRBJ2-2	TGTGCCAGCAGCTCGTCGCGATCGAACACCGGGGAGCTGTTTTTT	CASSSSRSNTGELFF
-	-	TRBV4-1	TRBJ1-1	TGCGCCAGCAGCCAACTCGACGGGGGATATGTGGGCACTGAAGCTTTCTTT	CASSQLDGGYVGTEAFF
-	-	TRBV29-1	TRBJ1-5	TGCAGCGTTGCGGATAGCAATCAGCCCCAGCATTTT	CSVADSNQPQHF
few	TRBD1	TRBV5-5	TRBJ2-4	TGTGCCAGCAGCGACGGGACAGGTTTAGCCAAAAACATTCAGTACTTC	CASSDGTGLAKNIQYF